The next 13 T cell receptor beta chains were all read from a single sample in a study of cytomegalovirus exposure and HLA in healthy donors. The PCR contained 60 Vbeta and 13 Jbeta primers. Some clones are missing from TCRdb's copy, which holds only in-frame ones; the method was immunoSEQ multiplex PCR. The sample holds fewer than 150,000 clones, roughly three quarters seen once. The sample consisted of PBMCs. Receptors originate from a young woman in good health and CMV-seronegative.

V usage is TRBV7-3 and J usage is TRBJ2-7, with 7 bases that match TRBD2. V gave up 2 bases and J gave up 6 bases; unmatched junction bases: 4. CDR1 is SGHTA and CDR2 is FQGTGA in the germline V gene. The CDR3 has 13 residues. CDR3 sequence: CASSLATSREQYV. DNA of the CDR3: TGTGCCAGCAGCTTAGCGACTAGCCGCGAGCAGTACGTC.

The chain carries TRBV5-1 and TRBJ2-7; TRBD1 aligns across 7 bases. CDR3 size: 15 residues. Unmatched junction bases numbered 8, after V lost 1 base and J lost 4 bases. Germline V CDR1 and CDR2: SGHRS, YFSETQ. This chain's CDR3 is CASSLLFGTAYEQYF. CDR3 nucleotides: TGCGCCAGCAGCTTGCTGTTCGGGACAGCATACGAGCAGTACTTC. Using reference TRBV5-1 and TRBJ2-7 for the parts outside the CDR3, the full variable domain is KAGVTQTPRYLIKTRGQQVTLSCSPISGHRSVSWYQQTPGQGLQFLFEYFSETQRNKGNFPGRFSGRQFSNSRSEMNVSTLELGDSALYLCASSLLFGTAYEQYFGPGTRLTVT.

The chain links TRBV28 to TRBJ1-5; D gene ambiguous. The V and J ends lost 6 bases and 5 bases respectively, with 8 bases between them. Germline V gives CDR1 MDHEN, CDR2 SYDVKM. The CDR3 sequence is 12 residues long. The CDR3 protein is CASSPVYQPQHF. The CDR3 DNA sequence: TGTGCCAGCAGCCCCGTGTATCAGCCCCAGCATTTT.

The chain uses TRBV11-2 and TRBJ1-1; tentative D call: TRBD1 (6 bases). This CDR3 has 12 amino acids. V gave up 5 bases and J gave up 5 bases, with 9 bases separating them. Germline CDR1 is SGHAT and CDR2 is FQNNGV. CDR3 DNA: TGTGCCAGCAGCCGCCAGGGGACTGAAGCTTTCTTT. Translating it yields CASSRQGTEAFF.

V usage is TRBV7-9 and J usage is TRBJ2-4; D remains ambiguous. The CDR3 runs to 11 residues. The V gene lost 8 bases and the J gene lost 7 bases, with 9 bases spanning the gap. Germline V gene sequence: CDR1 SEHNR, CDR2 FQNEAQ (reference sequence). DNA of the CDR3: TGTGCCAGCGAAGGAGAGAACATTCAGTACTTC. It codes for CASEGENIQYF.

The chain couples TRBV28 to TRBJ2-5, with D perhaps TRBD2 (5 bases). V was shortened by 7 bases and J by 3 bases, with 6 bases between the two germline ends. Germline V gives CDR1 MDHEN, CDR2 SYDVKM. The CDR3 extends over 11 amino acids. CDR3 amino acids: CASNGEETQYF. Written as DNA, the CDR3 is TGTGCCAGCAACGGGGAAGAGACCCAGTACTTC.

The chain employs TRBV7-9 and TRBJ2-5; tentatively, D is TRBD2 (7 bases). In germline, CDR1 is SEHNR, CDR2 FQNEAQ (reference sequence). V lost 3 bases to trimming and J lost 5 bases, with 22 bases between them. This CDR3 spans 17 amino acids. CDR3: CASSFGGAAWIIETQYF. Written as DNA, the CDR3 is TGTGCCAGCAGCTTTGGGGGGGCCGCTTGGATAATCGAGACCCAGTACTTC.

The V gene is TRBV7-2, the J gene TRBJ1-1; D not certain. Germline V lookup: CDR1 SGHTA, CDR2 FQGNSA. V was pared by 4 bases and J by 1 base, with 19 bases between. The CDR3 loop spans 17 amino acids. CDR3 sequence reads: CASSSTFRYPGNTEAFF. The CDR3 coding sequence is TGTGCCAGCAGCTCGACCTTCCGATACCCAGGGAACACTGAAGCTTTCTTT.

This chain connects TRBV5-4 to TRBJ2-5; 15 nucleotides line up with TRBD2. The junction had 7 bases not matched to a gene; V was cut back by 0 bases and J by 10 bases. This CDR3 region has 16 residues. The V gene's germline CDR1 is SGHNT and CDR2 YYREEE (reference sequence). The CDR3 DNA reads TGTGCCAGCAGCTTGGGGACTAGCGGGGGGGCTTGGGACCAGTACTTC. Amino acids: CASSLGTSGGAWDQYF. The full variable domain, completed using reference TRBV5-4 and TRBJ2-5, is ETGVTQSPTHLIKTRGQQVTLRCSSQSGHNTVSWYQQALGQGPQFIFQYYREEENGRGNFPPRFSGLQFPNYSSELNVNALELDDSALYLCASSLGTSGGAWDQYFGPGTRLLVL.

The sample holds a few counts of this clone. J is TRBJ1-1 and V is TRBV11-2; tentative D call: TRBD1 (6 bases). Germline lookup yields CDR1 SGHAT and CDR2 FQNNGV. V gave up 1 base and J gave up 3 bases, with 12 bases separating them. The CDR3 contains 15 residues. The CDR3 region is CASSLGSAGDTEAFF. In DNA, the CDR3 is TGTGCCAGCAGCTTAGGATCCGCAGGGGACACTGAAGCTTTCTTT. The full variable domain, completed using reference TRBV11-2 and TRBJ1-1, is EAGVAQSPRYKIIEKRQSVAFWCNPISGHATLYWYQQILGQGPKLLIQFQNNGVVDDSQLPKDRFSAERLKGVDSTLKIQPAKLEDSAVYLCASSLGSAGDTEAFFGQGTRLTVV.

This clone was seen a handful of times. CDR3 sequence: CATSVTRNTEAFF. CDR3 in DNA: TGTGCCACCAGCGTTACAAGGAACACTGAAGCTTTCTTT. The gene calls are TRBV15 and TRBJ1-1; no reliable D call. Germline V gene lookup returns CDR1 LNHNV and CDR2 YYDKDF (reference sequence). V lost 5 bases and J lost 1, with 8 bases in between. CDR3 size: 13 residues.

This clone was detected a few times. This sequence joins TRBV7-3 and TRBJ1-5; 9 nucleotides agree with TRBD1. CDR1 and CDR2 (germline): SGHTA, FQGTGA. The CDR3 is 17 residues long. The ends lost 1 base at V and 7 bases at J; junction bases unmatched: 11. Here the CDR3 DNA reads TGTGCCAGCAGCTTAAGCGGTGGGACAGGGCATGAGCAGCCCCAGCATTTT. Translated: CASSLSGGTGHEQPQHF. The entire variable domain, with the rest obtained from reference TRBV7-3 and TRBJ1-5, is as follows: GAGVSQTPSNKVTEKGKYVELRCDPISGHTALYWYRQSLGQGPEFLIYFQGTGAADDSGLPNDRFFAVRPEGSVSTLKIQRTERGDSAVYLCASSLSGGTGHEQPQHFGDGTRLSIL.

This clone was seen only a few times. The rearrangement joins TRBV5-1 to TRBJ2-3; no definite D call. Germline V CDR1 and CDR2: SGHRS, YFSETQ. The CDR3 has 14 amino acids. The V gene lost 0 bases and the J gene lost 5 bases, with 10 bases spanning the gap. The DNA of the CDR3 is TGCGCCAGCAGCTTGGCCGGAGTTGAAGATACGCAGTATTTT. This encodes CASSLAGVEDTQYF.